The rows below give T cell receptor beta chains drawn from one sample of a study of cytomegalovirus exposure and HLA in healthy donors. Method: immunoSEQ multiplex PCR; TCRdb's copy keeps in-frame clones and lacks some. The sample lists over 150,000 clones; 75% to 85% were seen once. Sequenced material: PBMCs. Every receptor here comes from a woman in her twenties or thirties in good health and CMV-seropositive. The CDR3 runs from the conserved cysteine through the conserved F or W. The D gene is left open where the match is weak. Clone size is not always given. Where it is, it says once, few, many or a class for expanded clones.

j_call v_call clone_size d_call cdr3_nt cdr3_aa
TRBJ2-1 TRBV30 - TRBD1 TGTGCCTGGAGAGGCACAGGGGGCGGCTACAATGAGCAGTTCTTC CAWRGTGGGYNEQFF
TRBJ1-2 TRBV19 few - TGTGCCAGTAGTAACACAGGCGCTCGTGTATACACCTTC CASSNTGARVYTF
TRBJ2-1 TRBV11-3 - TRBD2 TGTGCCAGCAGCCTTCAGTCTAGCGGGAGCTTCGATGAGCAGTTCTTC CASSLQSSGSFDEQFF
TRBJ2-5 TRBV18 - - TGTGCCAGCTCCACTCGGGGCCAAGAGACCCAGTACTTC CASSTRGQETQYF
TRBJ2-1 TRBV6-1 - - TGTGCCAGCAGTGTACCGGGACTGACCTACAATGAGCAGTTCTTC CASSVPGLTYNEQFF
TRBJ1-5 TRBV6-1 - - TGTGCCAGCCAATTGGACAGTAATCAGCCCCAGCATTTT CASQLDSNQPQHF
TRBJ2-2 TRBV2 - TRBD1 TGTGCCAGCAGTGGTACCGGGACAGCCGCCGGGGAGCTGTTTTTT CASSGTGTAAGELFF
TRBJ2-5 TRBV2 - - TGTGCCAGCAGTGGGGGCAGGGAAGAGACCCAGTACTTC CASSGGREETQYF
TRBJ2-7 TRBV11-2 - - TGTGCCAGCAGCAATAGCGGCTACGAGCAGTACTTC CASSNSGYEQYF
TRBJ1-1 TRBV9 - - TGTGCCAGCAGCGTCGGGGATGGAACTGAAGCTTTCTTT CASSVGDGTEAFF
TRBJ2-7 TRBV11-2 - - TGTGCCAGCAGCTTACGGGTCCAGGGGTGGTACGAGCAGTACTTC CASSLRVQGWYEQYF
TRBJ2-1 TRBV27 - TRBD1 TGTGCCAGCAGTGCCCACAGGGGGCGTAACAATGAGCAGTTCTTC CASSAHRGRNNEQFF
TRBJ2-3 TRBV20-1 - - TGCAGTGCTAAAATGGGCGATACGCAGTATTTT CSAKMGDTQYF
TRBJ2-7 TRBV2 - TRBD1 TGTGCCAGCAGGGATAGGACAGGGGGAAGACACGAGCAGTACTTC CASRDRTGGRHEQYF
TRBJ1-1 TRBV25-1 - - TGTGCCAGCACCCGGGGGGCGACTGAAGCTTTCTTT CASTRGATEAFF
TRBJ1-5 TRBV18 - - TGTGCCAGCTCACCACAGACAGAAGATCCCCAGCATTTT CASSPQTEDPQHF
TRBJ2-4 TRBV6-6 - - TGTGCCAGCATTGGGGGGAGCGACGGGTACATTCAGTACTTC CASIGGSDGYIQYF
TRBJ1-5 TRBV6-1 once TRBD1 TGTGCCAGCGGACAGGGAGGTCAGCCCCAGCATTTT CASGQGGQPQHF
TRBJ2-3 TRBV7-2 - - TGTGCCAGCCCAGGGTTCACAGATACGCAGTATTTT CASPGFTDTQYF
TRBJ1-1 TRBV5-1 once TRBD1 TGCGCCAGCAGCCCGGGACAGGGATTGTTCGCTGAAGCTTTCTTT CASSPGQGLFAEAFF
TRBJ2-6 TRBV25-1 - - TGTGCCAGCAGTGAATACGGCAGGCGATCTGGGGCCAACGTCCTGACTTTC CASSEYGRRSGANVLTF
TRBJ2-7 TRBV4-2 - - TGTGCCAGCAGCCAAGATAGGGAGAGCCTCGAGCAGTACTTC CASSQDRESLEQYF
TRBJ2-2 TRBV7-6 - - TGTGCCAGCAGCTTAGCGGGAGAAGTCGGGGAGCTGTTTTTT CASSLAGEVGELFF
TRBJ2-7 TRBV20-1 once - TGCAGTGCAAGACAGGATATTATGCAGTACTTC CSARQDIMQYF
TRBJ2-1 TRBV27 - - TGTGCCAGCAGTTTCCAGGTACCCCCGAGATGGTTCTTC CASSFQVPPRWFF
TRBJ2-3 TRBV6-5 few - TGTGCCAGCAGTTACTCTTCCGCGGGAATAACAGATACGCAGTATTTT CASSYSSAGITDTQYF
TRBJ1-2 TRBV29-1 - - TGCAGCGTTGAAGACCAATACCCAGGAGACAGGTTGTATGGCTACACCTTC CSVEDQYPGDRLYGYTF
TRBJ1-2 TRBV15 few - TGTGCCACCAGCAGAGATCGTGTCTACACCTTC CATSRDRVYTF
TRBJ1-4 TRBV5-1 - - TGCGCCAGCAGCCCGGGGTCAACTAATGAAAAACTGTTTTTT CASSPGSTNEKLFF
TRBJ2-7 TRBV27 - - TGTGCCAGCAGTTGGGGGCAGGGAGCTACGAAGCAGTACTTC CASSWGQGATKQYF
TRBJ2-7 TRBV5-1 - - TGCGCCAGCAGCTTGGGTGCCCCCCGCGGGCCCATTCGCTACGAGCAGTACTTC CASSLGAPRGPIRYEQYF
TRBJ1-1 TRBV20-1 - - TGCAGTGCTACCGGCACTGAAGCTTTCTTT CSATGTEAFF
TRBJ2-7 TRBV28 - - TGTGCCACCACCCCTCCGGCGAGGCCCTACGAGCAGTACTTC CATTPPARPYEQYF
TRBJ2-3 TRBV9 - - TGTGCCAGCAGCGTCAGCGGTAGCACAGATACGCAGTATTTT CASSVSGSTDTQYF
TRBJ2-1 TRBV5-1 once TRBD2 TGCGCCAGCCGCCCCCTTACTAGCGGCCCTGAGTTCTTC CASRPLTSGPEFF
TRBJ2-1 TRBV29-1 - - TGCAGCGCCCCCAAAGGGGGGGGAGATGAGCAGTTCTTC CSAPKGGGDEQFF
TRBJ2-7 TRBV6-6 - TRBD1 TGTGCCAGCAGTTCCAAGACAGGGGCATACGAGCAGTACTTC CASSSKTGAYEQYF
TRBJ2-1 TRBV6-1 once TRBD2 TGTGCCAGCAGTGAAAGCTTGTGGCTAGCGGGAAGAAATGAGCAGTTCTTC CASSESLWLAGRNEQFF
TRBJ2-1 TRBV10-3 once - TGTGCCATCAGCGGACTCTTAACCGGCGACAATGAGCAGTTCTTC CAISGLLTGDNEQFF
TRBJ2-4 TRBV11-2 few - TGTGCCAGCAGCTTACCCGACACCCTAAACATTCAGTACTTC CASSLPDTLNIQYF
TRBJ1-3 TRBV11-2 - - TGTGCCAGCAGCCCACTAAGCGGACTATCTGGAAACACCATATATTTT CASSPLSGLSGNTIYF
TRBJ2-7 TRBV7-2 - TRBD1 TGTGCCAGCAGCCCAGGGGGCCTTAATACCTACGAGCAGTACTTC CASSPGGLNTYEQYF
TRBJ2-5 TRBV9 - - TGTGCCAGCAGCGTCAGAGGTGCCCAAGAGACCCAGTACTTC CASSVRGAQETQYF
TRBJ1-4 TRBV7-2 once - TGTGCCAGCAGCTTATACGGGACTAATGAAAAACTGTTTTTT CASSLYGTNEKLFF
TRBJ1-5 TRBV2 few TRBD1 TGTGCCAGCAAGGGACAGGGTCTTCAGCCCCAGCATTTT CASKGQGLQPQHF
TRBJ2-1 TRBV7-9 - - TGTGCCAGCAGCTTAATCCGCGGAGGCGGCAATGAGCAGTTCTTC CASSLIRGGGNEQFF
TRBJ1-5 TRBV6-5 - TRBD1 TGTGCCAGCCGACATGGACAGGGCAATCAGCCCCAGCATTTT CASRHGQGNQPQHF
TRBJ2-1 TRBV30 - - TGTGCCTGGAGTTTAAATTACAATGAGCAGTTCTTC CAWSLNYNEQFF
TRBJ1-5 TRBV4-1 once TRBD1 TGCGCCAGCAGCCAGGGACAGGGGACCAATCAGCCCCAGCATTTT CASSQGQGTNQPQHF
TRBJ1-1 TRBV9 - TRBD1 TGTGCCAGCAGCGCAAGACAGGGGAGGACTGAAGCTTTCTTT CASSARQGRTEAFF
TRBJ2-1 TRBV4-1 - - TGCGCCAGCAGCCAAATACCGGGGATCGATGAGCAGTTCTTC CASSQIPGIDEQFF
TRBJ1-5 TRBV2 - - TGTGCCAGCAGTGAAGGTTTAGGGCAGGGTAGCAATCAGCCCCAGCATTTT CASSEGLGQGSNQPQHF
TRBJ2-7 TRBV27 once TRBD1 TGTGCCAGCAGTCCCTGGACAGGGGGGATTAGTTTGTCCTACGAGCAGTACTTC CASSPWTGGISLSYEQYF
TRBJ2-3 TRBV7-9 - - TGTGCCAGCAGGGCTGTCGATACGCAGTATTTT CASRAVDTQYF
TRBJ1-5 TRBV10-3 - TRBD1 TGTGCCATCGGGGGACAGAATAGCAATCAGCCCCAGCATTTT CAIGGQNSNQPQHF
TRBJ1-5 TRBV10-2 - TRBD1 TGCGCCAGTTGGACAGGGGGGATCAATCAGCCCCAGCATTTT CASWTGGINQPQHF
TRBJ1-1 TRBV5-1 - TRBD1 TGCGCCAGCAGGGCCGGGACAGGTAACATGAACACTGAAGCTTTCTTT CASRAGTGNMNTEAFF
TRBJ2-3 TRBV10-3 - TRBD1 TGTGCCATCAGTGAGTCGGGCGACAGGGGCACAGATACGCAGTATTTT CAISESGDRGTDTQYF
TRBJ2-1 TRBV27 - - TGTGCCAGCAGTTTAGGGGGGATCTCCTACAATGAGCAGTTCTTC CASSLGGISYNEQFF
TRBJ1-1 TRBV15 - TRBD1 TGTGCCACGCCCCGACAGGGTATGGGGATTGAAGCTTTCTTT CATPRQGMGIEAFF